A selection of T cell receptor beta chains follows, all from one sample in a study of shared clonotypes between healthy human individuals. The repertoire was sequenced with immunoSEQ multiplex PCR; TCRdb's copy has only in-frame clones and lacks some. The top ten hold 0.1% to 0.15% of the sample, which has about 2 million clones, roughly 94% seen once. Sequencing input: naive CD4+ T cells sorted from blood. The receptors come from a man younger than 30 in good health. Both conserved end residues are part of each CDR3. D genes are given only for firm matches. Only part of the rows carry a size: once, few, many, or a class if the clone is expanded.

v_call: TRBV7-8; clone_size: -; d_call: TRBD2; j_call: TRBJ2-7; cdr3_nt: TGTGCCAGCAGCGCCGAGGGACTAGCGGGACTCTACGAGCAGTACTTC; cdr3_aa: CASSAEGLAGLYEQYF
v_call: TRBV5-1; clone_size: -; d_call: -; j_call: TRBJ1-6; cdr3_nt: TGCGCCAGCAGCTGGGACAAGGATTCACCCCTCCACTTT; cdr3_aa: CASSWDKDSPLHF
v_call: TRBV5-1; clone_size: -; d_call: TRBD1; j_call: TRBJ1-6; cdr3_nt: TGCGCCAGCAGCTGGGGACAGGGGAATAATTCACCCCTCCACTTT; cdr3_aa: CASSWGQGNNSPLHF
v_call: TRBV10-3; clone_size: few; d_call: TRBD1; j_call: TRBJ1-3; cdr3_nt: TGTGCCATCAGTGAGTCGACAGGGACCTCCCTCTCTGGAAACACCATATATTTT; cdr3_aa: CAISESTGTSLSGNTIYF
v_call: TRBV5-1; clone_size: -; d_call: -; j_call: TRBJ2-7; cdr3_nt: TGCGCCAGCAGCTTTTCTTCCTACGAGCAGTACTTC; cdr3_aa: CASSFSSYEQYF
v_call: TRBV5-4; clone_size: once; d_call: -; j_call: TRBJ2-3; cdr3_nt: TGTGCCAGCAGCCATACTAGCACAGATACGCAGTATTTT; cdr3_aa: CASSHTSTDTQYF
v_call: TRBV29-1; clone_size: -; d_call: -; j_call: TRBJ2-5; cdr3_nt: TGCAGCGTAGACCGATCACCCCGCGAGACCCAGTACTTC; cdr3_aa: CSVDRSPRETQYF
v_call: TRBV9; clone_size: -; d_call: TRBD1; j_call: TRBJ1-3; cdr3_nt: TGTGCCAGCAGCGTAGCCGTCAGGACAGGGCCAACCTCTGGAAACACCATATATTTT; cdr3_aa: CASSVAVRTGPTSGNTIYF
v_call: TRBV7-2; clone_size: -; d_call: TRBD1; j_call: TRBJ2-5; cdr3_nt: TGTGCCAGCAGCTTAGCGGGGACAGGCCAAGAGACCCAGTACTTC; cdr3_aa: CASSLAGTGQETQYF
v_call: TRBV7-2; clone_size: -; d_call: TRBD2; j_call: TRBJ2-5; cdr3_nt: TGTGCCAGCAGCTTAGGGACTAGCGGGTACCAAGAGACCCAGTACTTC; cdr3_aa: CASSLGTSGYQETQYF
v_call: TRBV18; clone_size: -; d_call: -; j_call: TRBJ1-1; cdr3_nt: TGTGCCAGCTCACCTCCGTTGGGGGTTCGGCATGGCACTGAAGCTTTCTTT; cdr3_aa: CASSPPLGVRHGTEAFF
v_call: TRBV5-4; clone_size: -; d_call: TRBD1; j_call: TRBJ1-2; cdr3_nt: TGTGCCAGCAGCTCATCCGGGACAGGGGACTATGGCTACACCTTC; cdr3_aa: CASSSSGTGDYGYTF
v_call: TRBV18; clone_size: -; d_call: -; j_call: TRBJ2-4; cdr3_nt: TGTGCCAGCTCACCACCTCCAACGGAGGCCAAAAACATTCAGTACTTC; cdr3_aa: CASSPPPTEAKNIQYF
v_call: TRBV5-1; clone_size: -; d_call: -; j_call: TRBJ2-1; cdr3_nt: TGCGCCAGCAGCTTGGCAGTAGAACCGCAAGAGCAGTTCTTC; cdr3_aa: CASSLAVEPQEQFF
v_call: TRBV4-1; clone_size: -; d_call: -; j_call: TRBJ2-7; cdr3_nt: TGCGCCAGCAGCCAAGATATGGGGACAGGGGAATATAGGACTAGCGGTTACGAGCAGTACTTC; cdr3_aa: CASSQDMGTGEYRTSGYEQYF
v_call: TRBV7-2; clone_size: -; d_call: -; j_call: TRBJ1-5; cdr3_nt: TGTGCCAGCAGCTCTCGGGACAAAAATCAGCCCCAGCATTTT; cdr3_aa: CASSSRDKNQPQHF
v_call: TRBV28; clone_size: -; d_call: TRBD1; j_call: TRBJ1-6; cdr3_nt: TGTGCCAGCAGTACCGGACAGGGTTCCTATAATTCACCCCTCCACTTT; cdr3_aa: CASSTGQGSYNSPLHF
v_call: TRBV5-6; clone_size: -; d_call: TRBD1; j_call: TRBJ2-3; cdr3_nt: TGTGCCAGCAGCTGGCGGACAGGGTTAACAGATACGCAGTATTTT; cdr3_aa: CASSWRTGLTDTQYF
v_call: TRBV18; clone_size: -; d_call: -; j_call: TRBJ1-4; cdr3_nt: TGTGCCAGCTCGCCCACCGCAACTAATGAAAAACTGTTTTTT; cdr3_aa: CASSPTATNEKLFF
v_call: TRBV28; clone_size: -; d_call: -; j_call: TRBJ1-2; cdr3_nt: TGTGCCAGCAGTCCCCCGGGGGCCTATGGCTACACCTTC; cdr3_aa: CASSPPGAYGYTF
v_call: TRBV5-1; clone_size: once; d_call: -; j_call: TRBJ2-7; cdr3_nt: TGCGCCAGCAGCTTGCTAGGGAAATACGAGCAGTACTTC; cdr3_aa: CASSLLGKYEQYF
v_call: TRBV7-9; clone_size: -; d_call: TRBD2; j_call: TRBJ2-2; cdr3_nt: TGTGCCAGCAGCATGGGAGGGTCTGACACCGGGGAGCTGTTTTTT; cdr3_aa: CASSMGGSDTGELFF
v_call: TRBV5-6; clone_size: -; d_call: -; j_call: TRBJ2-3; cdr3_nt: TGTGCCAGCAGCTTGAGGGCTACAGATACGCAGTATTTT; cdr3_aa: CASSLRATDTQYF
v_call: TRBV10-2; clone_size: -; d_call: -; j_call: TRBJ2-2; cdr3_nt: TGCGCCAGCAGTGGTGGAACTAGCCGGAACACCGGGGAGCTGTTTTTT; cdr3_aa: CASSGGTSRNTGELFF
v_call: TRBV6-1; clone_size: -; d_call: -; j_call: TRBJ2-2; cdr3_nt: TGTGCCAGCAGTGGAAACAGGGTCACCGGGGAGCTGTTTTTT; cdr3_aa: CASSGNRVTGELFF
v_call: TRBV7-9; clone_size: -; d_call: -; j_call: TRBJ1-3; cdr3_nt: TGTGCCAGCAGCTTAACCGCTGGCAACACCATATATTTT; cdr3_aa: CASSLTAGNTIYF
v_call: TRBV7-2; clone_size: -; d_call: TRBD2; j_call: TRBJ2-3; cdr3_nt: TGTGCCAGCAGCTTACGTCCGGGAGGGACCACAGATACGCAGTATTTT; cdr3_aa: CASSLRPGGTTDTQYF
v_call: TRBV5-1; clone_size: once; d_call: -; j_call: TRBJ2-2; cdr3_nt: TGCGCCAGCAGCTTTGGGGGGCTTGACGGGGAGCTGTTTTTT; cdr3_aa: CASSFGGLDGELFF
v_call: TRBV6-1; clone_size: -; d_call: -; j_call: TRBJ2-7; cdr3_nt: TGTGCCAGCAGTGAACGAGAGGTGAGAAGTATTAGCGGCTTAACCTACGAGCAGTACTTC; cdr3_aa: CASSEREVRSISGLTYEQYF
v_call: TRBV6-4; clone_size: -; d_call: -; j_call: TRBJ1-1; cdr3_nt: TGTGCCAGCAGTGAGGCAGGACCCACTGAAGCTTTCTTT; cdr3_aa: CASSEAGPTEAFF
v_call: TRBV6-6; clone_size: -; d_call: -; j_call: TRBJ1-2; cdr3_nt: TGTGCCAGCAGTTACGAAGTAGGTTCGAGGGGTTACACCTTC; cdr3_aa: CASSYEVGSRGYTF
v_call: TRBV7-2; clone_size: -; d_call: -; j_call: TRBJ2-1; cdr3_nt: TGTGCCAGCAGCTTAGCGGGGTCCTCCTACAATGAGCAGTTCTTC; cdr3_aa: CASSLAGSSYNEQFF
v_call: TRBV7-8; clone_size: -; d_call: -; j_call: TRBJ1-2; cdr3_nt: TGTGCCAGCAGTCCACCCGGGAACTATGGCTACACCTTC; cdr3_aa: CASSPPGNYGYTF
v_call: TRBV5-1; clone_size: -; d_call: -; j_call: TRBJ1-1; cdr3_nt: TGCGCCAGCAGCTTGAATTGGGGAACTGAAGCTTTCTTT; cdr3_aa: CASSLNWGTEAFF
v_call: TRBV6-1; clone_size: -; d_call: TRBD1; j_call: TRBJ2-5; cdr3_nt: TGTGCCAGCAGTGTACGTGTAGGGACAGTCTTTCCGGAGACCCAGTACTTC; cdr3_aa: CASSVRVGTVFPETQYF
v_call: TRBV2; clone_size: -; d_call: -; j_call: TRBJ1-5; cdr3_nt: TGTGCCAGCAGTGTCCGGAGCAATCAGCCCCAGCATTTT; cdr3_aa: CASSVRSNQPQHF
v_call: TRBV9; clone_size: once; d_call: TRBD1; j_call: TRBJ1-2; cdr3_nt: TGTGCCAGCAGCATCGGGACAGGGGGACTTGGCTACACCTTC; cdr3_aa: CASSIGTGGLGYTF
v_call: TRBV9; clone_size: -; d_call: -; j_call: TRBJ2-7; cdr3_nt: TGTGCCAGCAGCGTACTCCCCCACGCCCCGGAGTACGAGCAGTACTTC; cdr3_aa: CASSVLPHAPEYEQYF
v_call: TRBV6-5; clone_size: -; d_call: TRBD1; j_call: TRBJ1-1; cdr3_nt: TGTGCCAGCAGTTACGCGGCCAGGGGGGACACTGAAGCTTTCTTT; cdr3_aa: CASSYAARGDTEAFF
v_call: TRBV27; clone_size: -; d_call: -; j_call: TRBJ2-7; cdr3_nt: TGTGCCAGCAGTCCCCGACAGAAACGGGAGCAGTACTTC; cdr3_aa: CASSPRQKREQYF